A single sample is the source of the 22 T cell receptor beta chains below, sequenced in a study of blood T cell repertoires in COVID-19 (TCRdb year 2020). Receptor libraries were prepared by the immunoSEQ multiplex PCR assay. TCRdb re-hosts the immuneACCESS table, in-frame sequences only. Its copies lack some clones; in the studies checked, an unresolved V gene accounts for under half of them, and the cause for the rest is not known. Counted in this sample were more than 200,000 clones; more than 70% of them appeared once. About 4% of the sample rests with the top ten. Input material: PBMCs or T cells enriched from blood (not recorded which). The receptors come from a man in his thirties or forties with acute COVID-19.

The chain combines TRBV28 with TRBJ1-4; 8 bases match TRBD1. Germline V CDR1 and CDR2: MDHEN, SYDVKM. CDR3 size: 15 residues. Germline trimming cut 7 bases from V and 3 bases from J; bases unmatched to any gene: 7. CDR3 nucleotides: TGTGCCAGCACCAGGGGGCTTGAAGCTAATGAAAAACTGTTTTTT. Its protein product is CASTRGLEANEKLFF.

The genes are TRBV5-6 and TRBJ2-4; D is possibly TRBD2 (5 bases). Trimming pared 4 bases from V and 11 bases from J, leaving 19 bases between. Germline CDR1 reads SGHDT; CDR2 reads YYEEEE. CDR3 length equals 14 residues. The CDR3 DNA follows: TGTGCCAGCAGCCCGGGTGGAGGATGGGGTGTTCAGTACTTC. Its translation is CASSPGGGWGVQYF.

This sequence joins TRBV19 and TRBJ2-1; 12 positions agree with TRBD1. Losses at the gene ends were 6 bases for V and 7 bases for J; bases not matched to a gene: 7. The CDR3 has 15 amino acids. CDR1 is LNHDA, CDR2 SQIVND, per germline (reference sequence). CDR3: CASSLGQGAGNEQFF. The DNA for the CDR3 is TGTGCCAGTAGCTTGGGACAGGGGGCAGGTAATGAGCAGTTCTTC.

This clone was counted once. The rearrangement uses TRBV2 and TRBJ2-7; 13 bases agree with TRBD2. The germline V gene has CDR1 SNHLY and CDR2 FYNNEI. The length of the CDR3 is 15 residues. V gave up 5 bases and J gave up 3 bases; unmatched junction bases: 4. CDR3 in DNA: TGTGCCAGCAGTTCCAGACTAGCGGGGGGCTACGAGCAGTACTTC. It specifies CASSSRLAGGYEQYF.

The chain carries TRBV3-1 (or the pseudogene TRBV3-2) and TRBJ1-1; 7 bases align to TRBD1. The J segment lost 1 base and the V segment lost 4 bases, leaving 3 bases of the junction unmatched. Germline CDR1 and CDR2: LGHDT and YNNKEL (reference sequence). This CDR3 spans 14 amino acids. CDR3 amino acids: CASSRRQGNTEAFF. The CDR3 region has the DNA TGTGCCAGCAGCCGAAGACAGGGGAACACTGAAGCTTTCTTT.

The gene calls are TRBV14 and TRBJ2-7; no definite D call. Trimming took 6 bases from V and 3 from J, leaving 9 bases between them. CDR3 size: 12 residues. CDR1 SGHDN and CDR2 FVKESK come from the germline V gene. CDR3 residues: CASSQALYEQYF. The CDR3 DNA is TGTGCCAGCAGTCAGGCTCTCTACGAGCAGTACTTC.

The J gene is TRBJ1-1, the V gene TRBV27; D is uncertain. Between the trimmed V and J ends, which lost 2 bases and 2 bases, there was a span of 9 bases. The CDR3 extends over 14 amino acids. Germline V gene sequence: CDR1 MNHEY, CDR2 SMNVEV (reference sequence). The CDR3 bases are TGTGCCAGCAGTTTAAAAGTCAGTAACACTGAAGCTTTCTTT. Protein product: CASSLKVSNTEAFF.

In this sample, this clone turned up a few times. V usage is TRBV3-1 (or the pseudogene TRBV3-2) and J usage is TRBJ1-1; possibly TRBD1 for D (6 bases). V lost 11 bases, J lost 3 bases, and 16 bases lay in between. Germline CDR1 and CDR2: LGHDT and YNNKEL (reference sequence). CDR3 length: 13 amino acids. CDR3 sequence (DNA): TGTGCCTCCCGGAGGGGGGGGGACACTGAAGCTTTCTTT. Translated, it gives CASRRGGDTEAFF.

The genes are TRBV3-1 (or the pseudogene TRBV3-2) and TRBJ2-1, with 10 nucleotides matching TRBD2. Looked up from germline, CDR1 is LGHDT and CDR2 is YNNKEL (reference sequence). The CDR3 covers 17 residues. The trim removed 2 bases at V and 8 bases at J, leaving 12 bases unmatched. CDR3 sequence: CASSQPPIAGGLDEQFF. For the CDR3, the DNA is TGTGCCAGCAGCCAACCCCCAATAGCGGGGGGCTTAGATGAGCAGTTCTTC.

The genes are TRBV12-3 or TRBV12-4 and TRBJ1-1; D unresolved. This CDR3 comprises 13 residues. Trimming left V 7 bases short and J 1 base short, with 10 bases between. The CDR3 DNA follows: TGTGCCAGCATTCGACACCGGAACACTGAAGCTTTCTTT. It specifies CASIRHRNTEAFF.

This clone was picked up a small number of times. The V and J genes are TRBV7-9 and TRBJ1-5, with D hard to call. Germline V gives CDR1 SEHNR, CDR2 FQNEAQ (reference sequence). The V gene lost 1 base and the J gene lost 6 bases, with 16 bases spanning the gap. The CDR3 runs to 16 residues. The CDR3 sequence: CASSLGAGSISQPQHF. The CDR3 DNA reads TGTGCCAGCAGCTTAGGTGCGGGCAGCATAAGTCAGCCCCAGCATTTT.

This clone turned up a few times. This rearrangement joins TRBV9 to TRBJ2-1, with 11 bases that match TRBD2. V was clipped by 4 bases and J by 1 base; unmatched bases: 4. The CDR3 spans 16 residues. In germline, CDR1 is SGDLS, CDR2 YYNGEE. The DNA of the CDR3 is TGTGCCAGCAGCCTTAGCGGGGGGGCGTCCTACAATGAGCAGTTCTTC. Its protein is CASSLSGGASYNEQFF.

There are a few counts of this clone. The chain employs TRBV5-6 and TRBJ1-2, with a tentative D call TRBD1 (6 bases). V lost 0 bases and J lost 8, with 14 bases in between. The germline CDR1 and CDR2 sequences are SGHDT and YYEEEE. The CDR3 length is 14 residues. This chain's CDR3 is CASSLVSGTYGYTF. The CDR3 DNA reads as TGTGCCAGCAGCTTGGTATCCGGGACATACGGCTACACCTTC.

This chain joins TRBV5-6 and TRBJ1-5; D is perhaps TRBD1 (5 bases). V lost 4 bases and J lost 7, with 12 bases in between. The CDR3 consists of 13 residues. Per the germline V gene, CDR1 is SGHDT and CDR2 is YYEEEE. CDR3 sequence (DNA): TGTGCCAGCAGCGCTGCAGGGTTGCAGCCCCAGCATTTT. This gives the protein CASSAAGLQPQHF.

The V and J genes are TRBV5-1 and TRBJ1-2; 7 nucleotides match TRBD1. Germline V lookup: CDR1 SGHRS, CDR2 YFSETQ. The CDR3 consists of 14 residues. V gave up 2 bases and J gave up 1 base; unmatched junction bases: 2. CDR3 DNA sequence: TGCGCCAGCAGCTTTTCAGGGGGTAACTATGGCTACACCTTC. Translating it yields CASSFSGGNYGYTF.

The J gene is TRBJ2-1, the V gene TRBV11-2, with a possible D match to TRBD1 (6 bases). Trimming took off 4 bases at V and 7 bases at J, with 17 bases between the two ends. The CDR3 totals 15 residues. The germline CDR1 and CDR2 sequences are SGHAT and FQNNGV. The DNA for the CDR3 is TGTGCCAGCAGCTCGACAGGTTTTTTATCAAATGAGCAGTTCTTC. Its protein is CASSSTGFLSNEQFF.

For the CDR3, the DNA is TGTGCCAGCAGCCAAGGCCGTATGACTAGCGACAATGAGCAGTTCTTC. This sequence encodes CASSQGRMTSDNEQFF. The chain joins TRBV4-2 to TRBJ2-1, with TRBD2 matching over 8 bases. The length of the CDR3 is 16 residues. The V and J ends lost 1 base and 5 bases, in that order; junction bases with no gene match: 7. Germline V gives CDR1 LGHNA, CDR2 YNFKEQ.

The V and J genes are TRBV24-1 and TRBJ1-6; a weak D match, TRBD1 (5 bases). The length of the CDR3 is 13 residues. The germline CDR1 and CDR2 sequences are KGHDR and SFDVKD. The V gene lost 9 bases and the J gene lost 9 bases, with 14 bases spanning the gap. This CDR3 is CATQLRGTSPLHF. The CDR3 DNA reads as TGTGCCACCCAGCTTAGGGGTACTTCACCCCTCCACTTT.

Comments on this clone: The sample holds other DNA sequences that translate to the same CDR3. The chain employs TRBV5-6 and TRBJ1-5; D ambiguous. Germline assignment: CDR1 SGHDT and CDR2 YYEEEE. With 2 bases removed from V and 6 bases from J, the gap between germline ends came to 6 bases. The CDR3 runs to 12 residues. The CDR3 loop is CASSFSGQPQHF. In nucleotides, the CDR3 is TGTGCCAGCAGCTTCTCCGGTCAGCCCCAGCATTTT.

The chain's CDR3 is CSAGDRGDYGYTF. In DNA form, the CDR3 reads TGCAGCGCGGGGGACAGGGGGGACTATGGCTACACCTTC. The J gene is TRBJ1-2, the V gene TRBV29-1; 11 positions match TRBD1. The CDR3 runs 13 residues. From germline, CDR1 is SQVTM and CDR2 ANQGSEA. Trimming removed 7 bases from V and 3 bases from J; junction bases left unmatched: 4.

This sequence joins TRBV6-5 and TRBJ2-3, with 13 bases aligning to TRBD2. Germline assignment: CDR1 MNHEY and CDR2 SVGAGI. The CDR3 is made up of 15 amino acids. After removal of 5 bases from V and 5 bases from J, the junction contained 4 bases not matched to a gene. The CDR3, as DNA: TGTGCCAGCAGTATGGGACTAGCGGGGATAGATACGCAGTATTTT. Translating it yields CASSMGLAGIDTQYF.

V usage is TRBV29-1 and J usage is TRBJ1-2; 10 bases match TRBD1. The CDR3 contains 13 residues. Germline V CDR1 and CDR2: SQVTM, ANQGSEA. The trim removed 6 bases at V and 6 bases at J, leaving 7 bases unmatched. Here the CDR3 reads CSVRDRGNDGYTF. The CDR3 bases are TGCAGCGTCCGGGACAGGGGAAACGATGGCTACACCTTC.